The TCR beta chain described here comes from a study of technical replicates of blood from a few donors. The protocol was immunoSEQ multiplex PCR, while the TCRdb copy is restricted to in-frame clones and leaves out a portion. This table has 100,000 or so clones, roughly 95% appearing once. The CDR3 spans 16 residues. Germline loops: CDR1 SGHTA, CDR2 FQGNSA. Trimming removed 5 bases at V and 2 bases at J, with 17 bases between. The sequence was collected from a human donor in good health. The chain employs TRBV7-2 and TRBJ2-3; tentative D call: TRBD1 (5 bases). Sequences were obtained from T cells isolated from PBMCs. CDR3 sequence reads: CASSPPWGRDTDTQYF. CDR3 in DNA: TGTGCCAGCAGCCCCCCGTGGGGCAGGGACACAGATACGCAGTATTTT.